The rows below give T cell receptor beta chains drawn from one sample of a study of blood T cells in healthy people across ages. Each CDR3 protein gets one entry after TCRdb re-called the 5' RACE reads with MiXCR. This sample carries 650,000 to 800,000 distinct CDR3 sequences, over 40% of them seen once, and the ten largest clones take approximately 13%. Sequenced input: blood. These receptors all come from an elderly woman in good health. CDR3s include the opening cysteine and the closing phenylalanine or tryptophan. For some rows the clone size is stated as once, few or many, or as a class when expanded; others skip it.

clone_size,j_call,v_call,cdr3_aa
many,TRBJ2-3,TRBV10-3,CAISRGSPSSTDTQYF
NA,NA,TRBV6-5,CASSYSTGQQNYEQYF
once,TRBJ2-1,TRBV4-1,CASSQPETRYNEQFF
NA,TRBJ2-5,TRBV5-1,CASSERAQTQYF
NA,TRBJ2-4,TRBV4-1,CASSQDSEGLLAKNIQYF
NA,TRBJ2-4,TRBV7-2,CASSVREVQYF
NA,TRBJ2-5,TRBV20-1,CSAPSLGETQYF
NA,TRBJ1-2,TRBV12-3/TRBV12-4,CASSFEGSHAYTF
NA,TRBJ1-2,TRBV7-9,CASSLANALGGYTF
NA,TRBJ1-3,TRBV7-9,CASSSQQGAAVDTIYF
NA,TRBJ2-3,TRBV7-9,CASSFGNPGRYF
NA,TRBJ2-1,TRBV29-1,CSVEDNSASYNEQFF
few,TRBJ2-7,TRBV7-2,CASSYSTGRGSSYEQYF
NA,TRBJ1-6,TRBV7-8,CASSLRGGESPLHF
many,TRBJ2-1,TRBV10-3,CAISESTSGSYNEQFF
many,TRBJ2-7,TRBV5-1,CASRTSYEESYEQYF